The sequence of this TCR beta chain was determined in a study of T cells in Graves' hyperthyroidism and ophthalmopathy. Study outcomes and limitations: Blood held most thyroid clonotypes expanded above 0.001 frequency.

Germline values: CDR1 LNHDA, CDR2 SQIVND (reference sequence). After removal of 5 bases from V and 5 bases from J, the junction contained 10 bases not matched to a gene. This CDR3 is 16 amino acids long. This clonotype was seen a few times. Antigen unknown. TCR beta CDR3 regions were amplified from RNA. The HTBI primer set served for first-round RT-PCR of the TCR CDR3. Using its own MiXCR run on the multiplex PCR reads, TCRdb lists one record per CDR3 protein. The table lists hundreds of thousands of distinct CDR3 sequences, 38% of them singletons, with 8% to 9% in the top ten. Patients aged 18 to 65 had newly diagnosed hyperthyroidism of under 2 months' duration. Uncontrolled infection, other autoimmune disease, pregnancy or lactation excluded patients. For the diagnoses, clinical symptoms, serum thyroxine and TRAb, thyroid ultrasound and orbital computed tomography were used.

This clonotype was obtained from a man aged 18 to 30 with Graves' hyperthyroidism. V gene TRBV19 combines with J gene TRBJ2-2; TRBD2 matches 8 bases. The sequencing input was blood. CDR3 in DNA: TGTGCCAGTAGTGCACGGACTAGCCCAGGAACCGGGGAGCTGTTTTTT. Protein product: CASSARTSPGTGELFF.